The 8 T cell receptor beta chains below all came from one sample that was sequenced in a study of OX40 agonist ivuxolimab in advanced cancers. Only in-frame clones appear in the TCRdb table, and some are missing; sequencing was by immunoSEQ multiplex PCR. The sample lists under 50,000 clones; around 87% were seen once. Sequencing used CD4+ or CD8+ T cells sorted from blood, obtained in a trial of the OX40 agonist ivuxolimab. These receptors were collected from an adult with an advanced solid tumor such as melanoma, head and neck, liver or kidney cancer.

This sequence joins TRBV5-1 and TRBJ1-1; D perhaps matches TRBD1 (5 bases). Between the trimmed V and J ends, which lost 1 base and 0 bases, there was a span of 7 bases. The V gene's germline CDR1 is SGHRS and CDR2 YFSETQ. The CDR3 runs to 14 residues. CDR3 in amino acids: CASSLQQVNTEAFF. CDR3 DNA sequence: TGCGCCAGCAGCTTGCAACAGGTGAACACTGAAGCTTTCTTT.

This clone was counted between two and nine times. This chain connects TRBV4-1 to TRBJ2-3; D is uncertain. The germline V gene encodes CDR1 MGHRA and CDR2 YSYEKL. CDR3 length equals 15 residues. V lost 4 bases and J lost 6, with 17 bases in between. This CDR3 reads CASSPLTAFADTQYF. CDR3 sequence (DNA): TGCGCCAGCAGCCCACTAACGGCTTTCGCGGATACGCAGTATTTT.

This CDR3 reads CASRRSLEASYEQYF. The CDR3 nucleotides read TGTGCCAGCAGACGGTCTCTAGAAGCTTCCTACGAGCAGTACTTC. This rearrangement joins TRBV4-2 to TRBJ2-7; D is unresolved. CDR3 length: 15 residues. CDR1 and CDR2 from the germline V gene are LGHNA and YNFKEQ. The V gene lost 6 bases and the J gene lost 1 base, with 16 bases spanning the gap.

This clone appeared a few times. The chain combines TRBV18 with TRBJ1-6; D not certain. V was trimmed by 0 bases and J by 15 bases, leaving 21 bases between them. Germline V lookup: CDR1 KGHSH, CDR2 LQKENI. The CDR3 sequence is 16 residues long. Here the CDR3 DNA reads TGTGCCAGCTCACCACCGCCCACCTCTGAGAATTCGGGCCTCCACTTT. Its translation is CASSPPPTSENSGLHF.

This sequence joins TRBV5-1 and TRBJ2-7; 8 bases match TRBD1. Germline trimming cut 5 bases from V and 3 bases from J; bases unmatched to any gene: 10. CDR1 and CDR2 from the germline V gene are SGHRS and YFSETQ. The CDR3 runs to 15 residues. The CDR3: CASRQLQGDNYEQYF. The CDR3 coding sequence is TGCGCCAGCAGGCAGCTACAGGGGGATAACTACGAGCAGTACTTC.

The chain joins TRBV5-6 to TRBJ1-3; D gene uncertain. V was trimmed by 3 bases and J by 0 bases, leaving 1 base between them. Germline CDR1 and CDR2: SGHDT and YYEEEE. The CDR3 has 12 residues. For the CDR3, the DNA is TGTGCCAGCAGCTACTCTGGAAACACCATATATTTT. Residues: CASSYSGNTIYF.

Written as DNA, the CDR3 is TGTGCCAGCAGCTTGCAGGGTGGATACAATGAGCAGTTCTTC. Protein sequence: CASSLQGGYNEQFF. This sequence joins TRBV5-4 and TRBJ2-1, with D possibly being TRBD1 (5 bases). Germline CDR1 and CDR2: SGHNT and YYREEE (reference sequence). V was pared by 1 base and J by 4 bases, with 9 bases between. The CDR3 sequence is 14 residues long.

V and J are TRBV11-1 and TRBJ2-5; D is perhaps TRBD1 (5 bases). This CDR3 is 14 amino acids long. From germline, CDR1 is SGHAT and CDR2 FQDESV (reference sequence). With 3 bases removed from V and 0 bases from J, the gap between germline ends came to 8 bases. The CDR3 loop is CASSFQGYQETQYF. CDR3 DNA: TGTGCCAGCAGCTTTCAGGGTTACCAAGAGACCCAGTACTTC.